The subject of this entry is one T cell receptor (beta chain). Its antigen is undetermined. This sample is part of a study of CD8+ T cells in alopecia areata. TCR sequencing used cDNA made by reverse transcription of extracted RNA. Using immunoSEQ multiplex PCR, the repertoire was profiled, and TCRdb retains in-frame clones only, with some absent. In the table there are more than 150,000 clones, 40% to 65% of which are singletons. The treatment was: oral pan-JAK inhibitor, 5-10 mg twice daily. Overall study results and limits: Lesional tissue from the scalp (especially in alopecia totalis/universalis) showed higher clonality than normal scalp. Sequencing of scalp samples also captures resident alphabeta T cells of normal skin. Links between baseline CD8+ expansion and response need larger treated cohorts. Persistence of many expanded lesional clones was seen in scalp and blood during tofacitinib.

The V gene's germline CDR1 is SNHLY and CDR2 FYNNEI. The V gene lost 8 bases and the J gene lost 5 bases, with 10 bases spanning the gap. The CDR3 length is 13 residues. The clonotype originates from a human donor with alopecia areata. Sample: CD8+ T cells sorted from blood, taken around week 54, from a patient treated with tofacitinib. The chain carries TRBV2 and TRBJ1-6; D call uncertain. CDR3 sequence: CASASQHNSPLHF. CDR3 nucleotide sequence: TGTGCCAGCGCATCCCAGCATAATTCACCCCTCCACTTT.